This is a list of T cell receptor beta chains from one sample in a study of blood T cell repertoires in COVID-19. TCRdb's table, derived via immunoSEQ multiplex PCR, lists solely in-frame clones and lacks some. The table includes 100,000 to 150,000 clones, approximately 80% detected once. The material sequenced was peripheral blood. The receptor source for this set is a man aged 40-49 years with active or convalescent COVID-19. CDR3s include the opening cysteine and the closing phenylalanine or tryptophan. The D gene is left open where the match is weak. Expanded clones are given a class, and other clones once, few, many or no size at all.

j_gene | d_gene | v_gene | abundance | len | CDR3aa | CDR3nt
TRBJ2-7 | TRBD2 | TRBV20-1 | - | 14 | CSASFTGGPHEQYF | TGCAGTGCTAGTTTTACGGGGGGGCCTCACGAGCAGTACTTC
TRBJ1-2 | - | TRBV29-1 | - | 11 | CSAGQFYGYTF | TGCAGCGCCGGACAGTTCTATGGCTACACCTTC
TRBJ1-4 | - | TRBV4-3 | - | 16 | CASSQDGAGLNEKLFF | TGCGCCAGCAGCCAAGACGGAGCAGGGCTTAATGAAAAACTGTTTTTT
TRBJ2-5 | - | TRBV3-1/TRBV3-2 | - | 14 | CASSLRQRRETQYF | TGTGCCAGCAGCCTCCGACAGAGACGAGAGACCCAGTACTTC
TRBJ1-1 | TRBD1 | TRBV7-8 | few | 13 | CASSLTGGTEAFF | TGTGCCAGCAGCTTAACAGGGGGAACTGAAGCTTTCTTT
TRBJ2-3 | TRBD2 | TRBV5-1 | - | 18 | CASSLASGGAKTTDTQYF | TGCGCCAGCAGCTTGGCTAGCGGGGGGGCCAAGACGACAGATACGCAGTATTTT
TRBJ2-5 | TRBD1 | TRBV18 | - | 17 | CASSRKADRGSKETQYF | TGTGCCAGCTCACGAAAAGCGGACAGGGGTAGTAAAGAGACCCAGTACTTC
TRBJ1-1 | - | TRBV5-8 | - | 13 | CASSPVGGVGAFF | TGTGCCAGCAGCCCGGTGGGAGGGGTTGGAGCTTTCTTT
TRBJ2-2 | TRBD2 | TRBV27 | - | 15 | CASSLWSSGGQALFF | TGTGCCAGCAGTTTGTGGTCTAGCGGGGGCCAGGCGCTGTTTTTT
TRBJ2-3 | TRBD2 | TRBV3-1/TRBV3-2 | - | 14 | CASSRSGATDTQYF | TGTGCCAGCAGCCGTAGCGGGGCCACAGATACGCAGTATTTT
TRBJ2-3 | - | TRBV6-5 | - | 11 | CASRWTDTQYF | TGTGCCAGTCGGTGGACAGATACGCAGTATTTT
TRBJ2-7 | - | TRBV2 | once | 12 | CASTGAVVEQYF | TGTGCCAGCACAGGTGCCGTGGTCGAGCAGTACTTC
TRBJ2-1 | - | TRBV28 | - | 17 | CASSRTQARSSYNEQFF | TGTGCCAGCAGCCGAACACAGGCCAGGAGCTCCTACAATGAGCAGTTCTTC
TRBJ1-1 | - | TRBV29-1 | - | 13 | CSARTDMNTEAFF | TGCAGCGCCAGGACAGATATGAACACTGAAGCTTTCTTT
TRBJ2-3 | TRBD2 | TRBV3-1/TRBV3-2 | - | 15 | CASSSTSGVEDTQYF | TGTGCCAGCAGCAGCACTAGCGGGGTGGAGGATACGCAGTATTTT
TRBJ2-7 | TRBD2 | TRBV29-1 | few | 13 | CSVEEKRGGEQYF | TGCAGCGTTGAAGAGAAGCGGGGGGGAGAGCAGTACTTC
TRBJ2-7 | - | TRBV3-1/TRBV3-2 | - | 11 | CASSRRGEQYF | TGTGCCAGCAGCCGCCGCGGCGAGCAGTACTTC
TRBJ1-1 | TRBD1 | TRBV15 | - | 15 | CATSRDRQGAEQAFF | TGTGCCACCAGCAGAGATAGGCAGGGGGCTGAACAAGCTTTCTTT
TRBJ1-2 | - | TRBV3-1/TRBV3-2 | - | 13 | CASSLDTNYGYTF | TGTGCCAGCAGCTTGGACACCAACTATGGCTACACCTTC
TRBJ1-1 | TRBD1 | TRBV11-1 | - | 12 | CASSSQGAEAFF | TGTGCCAGCAGCTCGCAGGGGGCTGAAGCTTTCTTT
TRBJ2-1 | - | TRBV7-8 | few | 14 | CASSRGGGGNEQFF | TGTGCCAGCAGCCGAGGGGGGGGAGGCAATGAGCAGTTCTTC
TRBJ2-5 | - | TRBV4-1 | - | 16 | CASSPPQGRRQETQYF | TGCGCCAGCAGCCCCCCACAGGGTCGGAGGCAAGAGACCCAGTACTTC
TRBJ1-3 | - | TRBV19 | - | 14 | CASSPSAGGNTIYF | TGTGCCAGTAGTCCATCGGCCGGGGGAAACACCATATATTTT
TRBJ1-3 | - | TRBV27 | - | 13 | CASSLQQGNTIYF | TGTGCCAGCAGTTTGCAACAGGGAAACACCATATATTTT
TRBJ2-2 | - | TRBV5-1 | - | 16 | CASSLLPGPNTGELFF | TGCGCCAGCAGCTTGCTTCCAGGGCCGAACACCGGGGAGCTGTTTTTT
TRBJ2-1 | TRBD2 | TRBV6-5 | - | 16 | CASSYLLRGGHGEQFF | TGTGCCAGCAGTTACCTCCTGCGGGGGGGCCATGGTGAGCAGTTCTTC
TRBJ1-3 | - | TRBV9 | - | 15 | CASSDYTGSGNTIYF | TGTGCCAGCAGCGACTATACAGGGTCGGGAAACACCATATATTTT
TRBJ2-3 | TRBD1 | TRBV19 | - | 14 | CASSWGQRTDTQYF | TGTGCCAGTAGTTGGGGACAGAGGACAGATACGCAGTATTTT
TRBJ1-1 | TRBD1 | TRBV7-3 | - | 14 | CASSLRQGNTEAFF | TGTGCCAGCAGCTTAAGACAGGGGAACACTGAAGCTTTCTTT
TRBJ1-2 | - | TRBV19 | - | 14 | CASTPTWTDYGYTF | TGTGCCAGTACCCCTACGTGGACAGACTATGGCTACACCTTC
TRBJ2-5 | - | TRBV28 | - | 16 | CASRPSTELYQETQYF | TGTGCCAGCAGACCCTCGACAGAGTTGTACCAAGAGACCCAGTACTTC
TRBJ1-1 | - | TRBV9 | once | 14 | CASSPQPGNTEAFF | TGTGCCAGCAGCCCTCAGCCAGGGAACACTGAAGCTTTCTTT
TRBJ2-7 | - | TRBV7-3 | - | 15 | CASSSQAGVEYEQYF | TGTGCCAGCAGCTCTCAAGCAGGGGTCGAGTACGAGCAGTACTTC
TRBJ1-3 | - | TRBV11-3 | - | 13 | CASSPRRGDTIYF | TGTGCCAGCAGCCCAAGACGTGGAGACACCATATATTTT
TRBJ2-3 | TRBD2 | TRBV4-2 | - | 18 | CASSSRLAGAGESDTQYF | TGTGCCAGCAGCTCTAGACTAGCGGGGGCTGGGGAATCAGATACGCAGTATTTT
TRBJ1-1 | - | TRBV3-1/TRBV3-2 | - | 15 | CASSQVPGTPAEAFF | TGTGCCAGCAGCCAAGTGCCGGGGACTCCAGCTGAAGCTTTCTTT